This passage covers 24 T cell receptor beta chains from one sample sequenced in a study of T cell responses to AZD1222 COVID-19 vaccine. The table came from immunoSEQ multiplex PCR; TCRdb's copy has only in-frame clones and leaves some out. The profile covers roughly 200,000 clones, with approximately 94% appearing a single time and around 3.6% taken by the ten largest. Sample: peripheral blood, taken 28 days after the second dose of the MenACWY control vaccine. These receptors were collected from an adult who received the MenACWY meningococcal vaccine as a control.

V is TRBV12-5 and J is TRBJ1-3; a weak D match, TRBD1 (6 bases). The germline gives CDR1 LGHNT, CDR2 FRNRAP. Trimming left V 5 bases short and J 0 bases short, with 8 bases between. This CDR3 is 14 amino acids long. The CDR3 here is CASGQGSSGNTIYF. The CDR3 nucleotides read TGTGCTAGTGGTCAGGGGAGCTCTGGAAACACCATATATTTT.

CDR3 coding DNA: TGTGCCATCAAAGACCGGGAGGCCGGGGAGCTGTTTTTT. Its protein is CAIKDREAGELFF. This sequence joins TRBV10-3 and TRBJ2-2, with 7 bases aligning to TRBD2. The CDR3 has 13 residues. The V and J ends lost 7 bases and 6 bases, in that order; junction bases with no gene match: 5. Germline V gene lookup returns CDR1 ENHRY and CDR2 SYGVKD.

The V call is TRBV4-1, the J call TRBJ2-7; TRBD1 matches 7 bases. The V and J ends lost 6 bases and 3 bases, in that order; junction bases with no gene match: 14. The CDR3 loop spans 16 amino acids. Germline V gene sequence: CDR1 MGHRA, CDR2 YSYEKL. CDR3 protein: CASSSFPGQTFYEQYF. The CDR3 DNA sequence: TGCGCCAGCAGTTCTTTTCCGGGACAGACCTTCTACGAGCAGTACTTC.

V is TRBV6-5 and J is TRBJ1-2, with TRBD1 matching over 9 bases. Germline loops: CDR1 MNHEY, CDR2 SVGAGI. V dropped 0 bases and J dropped 7; count of bases not matched to a gene: 6. CDR3 length: 15 amino acids. The CDR3 DNA reads TGTGCCAGCAGTTACTCGACACAGGGGGCGATTGGCTACACCTTC. Translated, it gives CASSYSTQGAIGYTF.

This clone was seen a few times. This rearrangement joins TRBV5-1 to TRBJ2-5; TRBD2 is a possible D gene (6 bases). Trimming shortened V by 6 bases and J by 4 bases, and 13 bases separated the two germline ends. In germline, CDR1 is SGHRS, CDR2 YFSETQ. CDR3 length equals 13 residues. CDR3 nucleotide sequence: TGCGCCAGCAAAGACGGGAGTTTAGAGACCCAGTACTTC. Amino acids: CASKDGSLETQYF.

This sequence joins TRBV27 and TRBJ2-3; D is uncertain. CDR1 and CDR2 (germline): MNHEY, SMNVEV (reference sequence). The CDR3 contains 14 residues. Trimming stripped 6 bases from V and 7 bases from J, with 17 bases between. CDR3 bases: TGTGCCAGCAGCACTACCGTCAAGGGATATACGCAGTATTTT. Residues: CASSTTVKGYTQYF.

The chain carries TRBV27 and TRBJ1-5, with 7 positions matching TRBD1. The CDR3 totals 15 residues. From germline, CDR1 is MNHEY and CDR2 SMNVEV (reference sequence). V gave up 2 bases and J gave up 4 bases; unmatched junction bases: 5. The CDR3 nucleotides are TGTGCCAGCAGTTTAGAGACAGGGAAGAATCAGCCCCAGCATTTT. Amino acid sequence: CASSLETGKNQPQHF.

The chain is built from TRBV19 and TRBJ1-4; D possibly corresponds to TRBD1 (5 bases). The ends were cut back, 9 bases at V and 7 bases at J, with 18 bases in the middle. The CDR3 has 14 residues. The germline gives CDR1 LNHDA, CDR2 SQIVND (reference sequence). The chain's CDR3 is CASHLGGTGEKLFF. Written as DNA, the CDR3 is TGTGCCAGCCACCTGGGGGGGACCGGTGAAAAACTGTTTTTT.

The chain joins TRBV19 to TRBJ1-1; D gene unclear. CDR1 LNHDA and CDR2 SQIVND come from the germline V gene (reference sequence). The V end was cut by 2 bases, the J end by 1 base, with 8 bases between. This CDR3 is 14 amino acids long. CDR3 sequence (DNA): TGTGCCAGTAGTATATCAGATTCGAACACTGAAGCTTTCTTT. Amino acid sequence: CASSISDSNTEAFF.

This sequence joins TRBV28 and TRBJ1-2; TRBD1 is a possible D gene (5 bases). The germline gives CDR1 MDHEN, CDR2 SYDVKM. V was shortened by 10 bases and J by 4 bases, with 10 bases between the two germline ends. The CDR3 consists of 11 residues. CDR3 in DNA: TGTGCCATCGCAGGGTCCTATGGCTACACCTTC. Encoded protein: CAIAGSYGYTF.

V and J are TRBV6-5 and TRBJ2-1, with 9 bases lining up with TRBD2. V lost 5 bases, J lost 6 bases, and 8 bases stayed unmatched. This CDR3 has 15 residues. Per the germline V gene, CDR1 is MNHEY and CDR2 is SVGAGI. The CDR3 protein is CASSLRLAASNEQFF. The CDR3 DNA reads as TGTGCCAGCAGTCTTCGACTAGCGGCCAGCAATGAGCAGTTCTTC.

The rearrangement uses TRBV10-3 and TRBJ1-1; D perhaps matches TRBD1 (6 bases). Germline CDR1 is ENHRY and CDR2 is SYGVKD. V dropped 9 bases and J dropped 6 bases, with 23 bases sitting between them. This CDR3 is 15 amino acids long. CDR3: CAIRMRTEGMAEAFF. The CDR3 DNA is TGTGCCATTCGAATGAGGACAGAGGGAATGGCTGAAGCTTTCTTT.

The V gene is TRBV11-2, the J gene TRBJ2-1; 13 bases line up with TRBD2. This CDR3 spans 17 amino acids. J was trimmed by 5 bases and V by 2 bases; bases with no gene match: 6. The germline V gene has CDR1 SGHAT and CDR2 FQNNGV. Here the CDR3 DNA reads TGTGCCAGCAGCTTAATACTAGCGGGGGGGCTCCACAATGAGCAGTTCTTC. Protein: CASSLILAGGLHNEQFF.

The chain links TRBV30 to TRBJ1-2; 8 bases map to TRBD1. Germline CDR1 reads GTSNPN; CDR2 reads SVGIG (reference sequence). The trim removed 3 bases at V and 0 bases at J, leaving 6 bases unmatched. This CDR3 has 15 amino acids. The DNA for the CDR3 is TGTGCCTGGAGGGGACAGGTTCTAGCTAACTATGGCTACACCTTC. Encoded protein: CAWRGQVLANYGYTF.

V usage is TRBV28 and J usage is TRBJ1-2, with no clear D. This CDR3 is built from 13 residues. The germline CDR1 and CDR2 sequences are MDHEN and SYDVKM. V was cut by 7 bases and J by 0 bases, with 9 bases left in between. CDR3 sequence: CASTRDTNYGYTF. CDR3 coding DNA: TGTGCCAGCACCCGGGATACTAACTATGGCTACACCTTC.

The genes are TRBV24-1 and TRBJ1-1, with 11 bases identical to TRBD1. Germline V CDR1 and CDR2: KGHDR, SFDVKD. Losses at the gene ends were 4 bases for V and 1 base for J; bases not matched to a gene: 7. The CDR3 has 17 amino acids. The CDR3 protein is CATSDVPGQGGNTEAFF. For the CDR3, the DNA is TGTGCCACCAGTGACGTCCCGGGACAGGGGGGGAACACTGAAGCTTTCTTT.

This clone was counted once. The chain is built from TRBV11-2 and TRBJ1-1; D may be TRBD1 (6 bases). The CDR3 extends over 18 amino acids. Germline CDR1 SGHAT, CDR2 FQNNGV. With 1 base removed from V and 0 bases from J, the gap between germline ends came to 18 bases. CDR3 sequence reads: CASSLAAPRQGMNTEAFF. The CDR3 DNA follows: TGTGCCAGCAGCTTAGCCGCCCCCCGCCAGGGGATGAACACTGAAGCTTTCTTT.

The V and J genes are TRBV7-2 and TRBJ1-1; D might be TRBD1 (5 bases). The germline V and J ends were trimmed by 2 bases and 1 base, with 14 bases remaining between them. Germline CDR1 and CDR2: SGHTA and FQGNSA. This CDR3 has 16 amino acids. The CDR3 DNA follows: TGTGCCAGCAGCTTAATGGTTGGGCAGGGGAACACTGAAGCTTTCTTT. Translation gives CASSLMVGQGNTEAFF.

The V call is TRBV6-5, the J call TRBJ2-7, with 12 bases that match TRBD2. The germline CDR1 and CDR2 sequences are MNHEY and SVGAGI. The CDR3 runs 15 residues. V trimming: 7 bases; J trimming: 9 bases; junction bases outside the gene matches: 13. The CDR3 coding sequence is TGTGCCAGCATCTACCCGGGGACTAGCGGGCCCCTGCAGTACTTC. Translated: CASIYPGTSGPLQYF.

The chain uses TRBV28 and TRBJ1-1, with D perhaps matching TRBD1 (6 bases). CDR1 is MDHEN and CDR2 is SYDVKM in the germline V gene. CDR3 length equals 15 residues. Trimming stripped 3 bases from V and 0 bases from J, with 11 bases between. This chain's CDR3 is CASSLSQGLNTEAFF. CDR3 bases: TGTGCCAGCAGTTTGTCACAGGGCTTGAACACTGAAGCTTTCTTT.

The CDR3 nucleotides read TGCGCCAGCAGCACCCAAGACCCAGTGAACACTGAAGCTTTCTTT. It codes for CASSTQDPVNTEAFF. The chain has TRBV5-1 and TRBJ1-1; D gene unclear. V shed 4 bases and J shed 0 bases, with 13 bases lying between them. CDR3 length: 15 amino acids. Germline V gives CDR1 SGHRS, CDR2 YFSETQ.

The chain carries TRBV7-9 and TRBJ1-4, with TRBD1 as a possible D gene (5 bases). The CDR3 covers 13 residues. V dropped 3 bases and J dropped 10 bases, with 12 bases sitting between them. The germline CDR1 and CDR2 sequences are SEHNR and FQNEAQ (reference sequence). The DNA for the CDR3 is TGTGCCAGCAGCTTTGGGGGGGACGTAAAACTGTTTTTT. Translated: CASSFGGDVKLFF.

A word on this clone: Other nucleotide sequences in the sample specify the same CDR3. The chain employs TRBV30 and TRBJ1-1; unclear D gene. This CDR3 contains 13 residues. Germline values: CDR1 GTSNPN, CDR2 SVGIG (reference sequence). The V end lost 2 bases, the J end lost 3 bases, and 10 bases lay between the germline ends. The CDR3 nucleotides read TGTGCCTGGAGTCGGAATCGGGACACTGAAGCTTTCTTT. It specifies CAWSRNRDTEAFF.

This clone was detected only a few times. V and J are TRBV11-3 and TRBJ1-2, with TRBD1 identical over 10 bases. Germline loops: CDR1 SGHNT, CDR2 YENEEA. CDR3 length: 14 amino acids. With V trimmed by 5 bases and J by 7 bases, 7 bases remained unmatched. CDR3 in amino acids: CASSGGTGDRGYTF. The CDR3 region has the DNA TGTGCCAGCAGCGGAGGGACAGGGGACCGTGGCTACACCTTC.